These 3 T cell receptor beta chains were sequenced from one sample in a study of shared clonotypes between healthy human individuals. Repertoires were generated with immunoSEQ multiplex PCR, while TCRdb's copy carries only in-frame clones and drops some. The table lists 150,000 to 200,000 clones, over 85% of them singletons. The sequenced sample consisted of naive CD4+ T cells sorted from blood. This sample's subset: CD45RA+ positively selected. Receptors originate from a woman aged 30 to 39 in good health.

The rearrangement joins TRBV28 to TRBJ1-1, with 11 positions matching TRBD1. The CDR3 has 15 amino acids. CDR1 and CDR2 from the germline V gene are MDHEN and SYDVKM. The ends lost 3 bases at V and 4 bases at J; junction bases unmatched: 4. CDR3 residues: CASSLGGTGGTEAFF. Written as DNA, the CDR3 is TGTGCCAGCAGTTTGGGTGGGACAGGGGGCACTGAAGCTTTCTTT.

This rearrangement joins TRBV5-1 to TRBJ1-3; tentative D call: TRBD1 (6 bases). Trimming stripped 0 bases from V and 0 bases from J, with 7 bases between. CDR1 and CDR2 (germline): SGHRS, YFSETQ. This CDR3 has 15 amino acids. For the CDR3, the DNA is TGCGCCAGCAGCTTGGGACAGGCCTCTGGAAACACCATATATTTT. It codes for CASSLGQASGNTIYF.

This clone was detected a few times. The rearrangement links TRBV6-5 to TRBJ2-7; D is perhaps TRBD1 (6 bases). Trimming left V 8 bases short and J 3 bases short, with 14 bases between. Germline assignment: CDR1 MNHEY and CDR2 SVGAGI. The CDR3 runs to 13 residues. The CDR3 sequence is CASLSRDNYEQYF. The CDR3 region has the DNA TGTGCCAGCTTGAGCCGGGACAACTACGAGCAGTACTTC.